This T cell receptor (beta chain) was retrieved from a study of blood T cells in healthy people across ages (dated by TCRdb to the mid-2010s). Looking at the study overall: In model experiments, roughly one uniquely barcoded TCR beta cDNA molecule per two T cells was captured by template switching. The donors were split into four age groups: young (average about 15 years), middle-aged (39), aged (about 56) and long-lived (approximately 80). Donors of different ages were randomly distributed across sequencing lanes to avoid experimental bias. Using the same blood draw, the study looked at two additional independent replicas of 1 million unique cDNA reads for two donors, one aged 18 to 30 and the other aged 80 or older. The study measured age-related changes in TCR beta repertoire diversity using deep sequencing normalized with unique cDNA molecular identifiers. The research as a whole found: Estimates of total diversity based on one million sequenced T cells were regarded as lower bounds and as underestimates. Compared with the aged group, the long-lived group had more naive CD4+ T cells, fewer expanded clones and increased TCR diversity, a pattern suggesting age selection. The percentage of naive T cells measured by flow cytometry correlated strongly with observed TCR beta diversity. Observed TCR beta diversity per million T cells fell roughly linearly with age, and a significant reduction was already apparent by age around 40. Donor CMV infection status was unknown, potentially confounding age-related changes in expanded clonotypes. Bulk unsorted PBMC profiling prevented conclusive comparison of naive and antigen-experienced compartments.

Systemically healthy Caucasian individuals from Russia, 39 in total and aged about 6 to 90 years, were included as donors. Each donor gave around 9.8 milliliters of peripheral blood, collected into EDTA-treated Vacutainer tubes. PBMCs were isolated by Ficoll-Paque density-gradient centrifugation, with at least 6.5 million obtained per sample. Total RNA was extracted from PBMCs with Trizol reagent, with at least 6 micrograms obtained per sample. For every donor, an aliquot of PBMCs went through flow cytometry to measure the percentages of naive CD45RAhigh/CD27high T cells. Libraries were constructed by 5' RACE. Sequencer: Illumina HiSeq 2500. A second PCR of roughly 6 to 11 cycles was run with a J-beta primer mix and a sample-barcoded 5' primer. A unique molecular identifier was introduced onto each TCR beta cDNA molecule by a template-switch 5' adaptor carrying 12 random nucleotides. Each sample yielded at least 2.5 million CDR3-containing paired-end reads. All of the RNA was converted into first-strand cDNA using the Mint cDNA synthesis kit, with a TRBC-specific oligonucleotide serving as the primer. Following uracil-DNA glycosylase treatment, a first 18-cycle PCR with universal primers M1SS and BC2_uni_R was performed on all cDNA. In the authors' own workflow: For normalization, 1 million high-quality reads were randomly selected from each sample, with every read carrying a distinct molecular identifier. Instead of being binned into consensus sequences, reads with shared molecular identifiers were discarded. CDR3 identification, clonotype clustering and error correction used MiTCR with a Q25 quality threshold and the strictest error-elimination algorithm. Lower-bound total TCR beta diversity was estimated with a nonparametric unseen species model using Euler transformation. TCRdb took the public reads, trimmed them with fastp at Q25, ran MiXCR for clone calling and kept in-frame beta chains. All rows with the same CDR3 protein become a single entry with the most common DNA and genes. TCRdb assigned the V and J calls; the authors' analysis was not used. The sample table contains 1.5 million to 2 million distinct CDR3 sequences; only one count was recorded for about 30% of them. The top ten clones comprise about 7.7% of the sample.

Taken from cysteine to phenylalanine, the CDR3 has 14 residues. The retained sequence is limited to the CDR3, 42 bases, with the frame set at the first base. After removal of 4 bases from V and 8 bases from J, the junction retains 8 bases not matched to a gene. CDR1 and CDR2 were assigned from the germline V gene as SGDLS and YYNGEE. This clonotype was picked up a small number of times. The clone's antigen remains unknown. Base qualities are not recorded, but no much larger clone differs from it by a single base. The source material was blood. The sequence was obtained from a woman between 25 and 40 years old in good health. The V and J segments used are TRBV9 and TRBJ1-2, with 10 bases matching TRBD1. The CDR3 corresponds to CASSTTGGLRGYTF. In nucleotide form, the sequence is TGTGCCAGCAGCACGACAGGGGGCCTCCGGGGCTACACCTTC.